Presented here are 28 T cell receptor beta chains from one specimen sequenced in a study of Tregs in tolerant kidney transplant recipients. Libraries were prepared by immunoSEQ multiplex PCR; TCRdb keeps only in-frame clonotypes and omits some of them. The sample shows roughly 250,000 clones, about 86% of them seen only once. Source material: CD4+ T cells from blood. These receptor sequences come from a human donor in good health.

The rearrangement uses TRBV5-1 and TRBJ2-3, with D possibly being TRBD2 (5 bases). Trimming pared 0 bases from V and 4 bases from J, leaving 12 bases between. In germline, CDR1 is SGHRS, CDR2 YFSETQ. This CDR3 is 15 amino acids long. The CDR3 here is CASSLGGRGADTQYF. The CDR3 DNA follows: TGCGCCAGCAGCTTGGGAGGGAGAGGTGCAGATACGCAGTATTTT.

This clone was counted between two and nine times. The V gene is TRBV5-8, the J gene TRBJ2-7; D unresolved. The CDR3 consists of 13 residues. Germline CDR1 reads SGHTS; CDR2 reads YDEGEE. Between the trimmed V and J ends, which lost 1 base and 6 bases, there was a span of 11 bases. CDR3 amino acids: CASSLIGSSEQYF. The CDR3 DNA reads TGTGCCAGCAGCTTGATAGGGTCATCCGAGCAGTACTTC.

This sequence joins TRBV5-4 and TRBJ1-4; the D gene is possibly TRBD1 (6 bases). Germline V gives CDR1 SGHNT, CDR2 YYREEE (reference sequence). The CDR3 is made up of 12 amino acids. Trimming took 3 bases from V and 10 from J, leaving 10 bases between them. The CDR3 coding sequence is TGTGCCAGCAGCTCAGACAGGCGAAAACTGTTTTTT. This gives the protein CASSSDRRKLFF.

This chain links TRBV5-8 with TRBJ2-2; 7 nucleotides align to TRBD1. The CDR3 length is 15 residues. The V and J ends lost 4 bases and 0 bases, in that order; junction bases with no gene match: 3. Germline V gene data show CDR1 as SGHTS and CDR2 as YDEGEE. The CDR3 DNA reads TGTGCCAGCAGCCCACAGGGGTCGAACACCGGGGAGCTGTTTTTT. Translating gives CASSPQGSNTGELFF.

V usage is TRBV2 and J usage is TRBJ2-5; tentatively, D is TRBD1 (6 bases). The CDR3 has 15 amino acids. The V and J ends lost 7 bases and 4 bases respectively, with 19 bases between them. Germline values: CDR1 SNHLY, CDR2 FYNNEI. The CDR3 bases are TGTGCCAGCAAGCTAGACAGGTTGAAGACAGAGACCCAGTACTTC. As protein: CASKLDRLKTETQYF.

This sequence joins TRBV18 and TRBJ1-1, with 7 bases aligning to TRBD1. The J segment lost 1 base and the V segment lost 3 bases, leaving 5 bases of the junction unmatched. The CDR3 loop spans 15 amino acids. Germline CDR1 KGHSH, CDR2 LQKENI. The CDR3: CASSPQQGKNTEAFF. CDR3 nucleotides: TGTGCCAGCTCACCGCAACAGGGGAAGAACACTGAAGCTTTCTTT.

This chain links TRBV5-4 with TRBJ2-5; D is undetermined. This CDR3 region has 13 residues. Germline CDR1 is SGHNT and CDR2 is YYREEE (reference sequence). The ends were cut back, 0 bases at V and 2 bases at J, with 5 bases in the middle. Here the CDR3 reads CASSLDGQETQYF. CDR3 in DNA: TGTGCCAGCAGCTTGGACGGACAAGAGACCCAGTACTTC.

V is TRBV19 and J is TRBJ2-7, with 9 bases matching TRBD1. V was clipped by 5 bases and J by 4 bases; unmatched bases: 9. Germline CDR1 LNHDA, CDR2 SQIVND (reference sequence). The CDR3 loop spans 15 amino acids. The DNA for the CDR3 is TGTGCCAGTAGTCCACGTGGGACAGGGACATACGAGCAGTACTTC. This encodes CASSPRGTGTYEQYF.

V usage is TRBV19 and J usage is TRBJ2-1, with 10 bases fitting TRBD2. This CDR3 contains 17 residues. CDR1 and CDR2 from the germline V gene are LNHDA and SQIVND (reference sequence). V was pared by 4 bases and J by 0 bases, with 6 bases of the junction left unmatched. CDR3 sequence (DNA): TGTGCCAGTAGTAGCACTAGCGGGGTCGGCTCCTACAATGAGCAGTTCTTC. Its protein is CASSSTSGVGSYNEQFF. The whole variable domain, remainder taken from reference TRBV19 and TRBJ2-1, is DGGITQSPKYLFRKEGQNVTLSCEQNLNHDAMYWYRQDPGQGLRLIYYSQIVNDFQKGDIAEGYSVSREKKESFPLTVTSAQKNPTAFYLCASSSTSGVGSYNEQFFGPGTRLTVL.

The chain has TRBV7-2 and TRBJ2-1; 7 bases fit TRBD2. The CDR3 covers 13 residues. Per the germline V gene, CDR1 is SGHTA and CDR2 is FQGNSA. J lost 4 bases, V lost 8 bases, and 5 bases had no gene match. Here the CDR3 DNA reads TGTGCCAGCGCGGCTAGCGGTTACAATGAGCAGTTCTTC. It codes for CASAASGYNEQFF.

CDR3 DNA: TGTGCCAGCAGCCAGACAGGACGAGGCTACACCTTC. Amino acid sequence: CASSQTGRGYTF. V and J are TRBV6-5 and TRBJ1-2; possible D gene TRBD1, 6 bases. This CDR3 comprises 12 residues. The V and J ends lost 6 bases and 8 bases respectively, with 13 bases between them. Germline loops: CDR1 MNHEY, CDR2 SVGAGI.

The chain uses TRBV7-2 and TRBJ1-2; D is perhaps TRBD1 (6 bases). V gave up 5 bases and J gave up 5 bases, with 24 bases separating them. Germline CDR1 SGHTA, CDR2 FQGNSA. The CDR3 covers 17 residues. The CDR3 sequence is CASSAPGTPLRRYGYTF. The DNA of the CDR3 is TGTGCCAGCAGCGCGCCCGGGACACCACTCAGACGGTATGGCTACACCTTC. The full variable domain, with the rest looked up from reference TRBV7-2 and TRBJ1-2, is GAGVSQSPSNKVTEKGKDVELRCDPISGHTALYWYRQSLGQGLEFLIYFQGNSAPDKSGLPSDRFSAERTGGSVSTLTIQRTQQEDSAVYLCASSAPGTPLRRYGYTFGSGTRLTVV.

The J gene is TRBJ2-2, the V gene TRBV10-1; 7 bases map to TRBD1. The CDR3 is 15 amino acids. Germline V lookup: CDR1 WNHNN, CDR2 SYGVQD (reference sequence). The junction had 12 bases not matched to a gene; V was cut back by 8 bases and J by 6 bases. Here the CDR3 DNA reads TGCGCCAGCTCCCCCTTTAGACAGGGCTCCGGGGAGCTGTTTTTT. Translation: CASSPFRQGSGELFF.

V is TRBV5-6 and J is TRBJ2-2, with 8 bases fitting TRBD1. The germline V gene encodes CDR1 SGHDT and CDR2 YYEEEE. The CDR3 spans 18 residues. The V segment lost 1 base and the J segment 7 bases; nucleotides outside the gene matches: 15. The CDR3 DNA reads TGTGCCAGCAGCTTGCTGCAGGGGGCCGGTGGTGTACGCGGGGAGCTGTTTTTT. This sequence encodes CASSLLQGAGGVRGELFF. The complete variable domain, with remaining parts taken from reference TRBV5-6 and TRBJ2-2, reads DAGVTQSPTHLIKTRGQQVTLRCSPKSGHDTVSWYQQALGQGPQFIFQYYEEEERQRGNFPDRFSGHQFPNYSSELNVNALLLGDSALYLCASSLLQGAGGVRGELFFGEGSRLTVL.

The CDR3: CASSPPRVETQYF. In nucleotides, the CDR3 is TGTGCCAGCAGCCCCCCTCGCGTCGAGACCCAGTACTTC. The V and J genes are TRBV7-8 and TRBJ2-5; D remains unclear. Germline V gene data show CDR1 as SGHVS and CDR2 as FQNEAQ. The CDR3 runs 13 residues. The V end lost 5 bases, the J end lost 5 bases, and 12 bases lay between the germline ends. Variable domain in full (rest from reference TRBV7-8 and TRBJ2-5): GAGVSQSPRYKVAKRGQDVALRCDPISGHVSLFWYQQALGQGPEFLTYFQNEAQLDKSGLPSDRFFAERPEGSVSTLKIQRTQQEDSAVYLCASSPPRVETQYFGPGTRLLVL.

Concerning this clone itself: Other DNA sequences in the sample encode the same CDR3. The chain links TRBV19 to TRBJ1-1; the D gene is possibly TRBD1 (6 bases). The CDR3 covers 12 residues. Trimming took off 9 bases at V and 6 bases at J, with 14 bases between the two ends. The V gene's germline CDR1 is LNHDA and CDR2 SQIVND (reference sequence). The DNA for the CDR3 is TGTGCCAGAGGTAGGGGGGTCGCTGAAGCTTTCTTT. Encoded protein: CARGRGVAEAFF.

This clone was seen a few times. The V and J genes are TRBV5-4 and TRBJ1-1, with D perhaps matching TRBD1 (5 bases). CDR3 length: 12 amino acids. In germline, CDR1 is SGHNT, CDR2 YYREEE (reference sequence). Between the trimmed V and J ends, which lost 7 bases and 5 bases, there was a span of 12 bases. CDR3 sequence reads: CASSLRGTEAFF. The CDR3 DNA is TGTGCCAGCTCACTGAGGGGAACTGAAGCTTTCTTT.

V gene TRBV5-1 combines with J gene TRBJ1-2; 8 bases fit TRBD1. The germline V gene has CDR1 SGHRS and CDR2 YFSETQ. Trimming took 0 bases from V and 5 from J; bases not matched to a gene: 6. The CDR3 loop spans 15 amino acids. DNA for the CDR3: TGCGCCAGCAGCTTGGTAGGACAGGGTCAATATGGCTACACCTTC. This codes for CASSLVGQGQYGYTF.

The J gene is TRBJ2-3, the V gene TRBV4-1; D is uncertain. Germline CDR1 is MGHRA and CDR2 is YSYEKL. This CDR3 contains 17 residues. Trimming cost V 2 bases and J 5 bases, with 20 bases left between them. CDR3 amino acids: CASSQSGTTNNRDTQYF. The CDR3 bases are TGCGCCAGCAGCCAAAGTGGTACTACAAATAACCGAGATACGCAGTATTTT.

J is TRBJ2-5 and V is TRBV7-9, with D perhaps given as TRBD1 or TRBD2 (5 bases each). This CDR3 contains 14 residues. V was pared by 1 base and J by 0 bases, with 6 bases between. The V gene's germline CDR1 is SEHNR and CDR2 FQNEAQ (reference sequence). The CDR3 region is CASSLGGNQETQYF. The CDR3 DNA follows: TGTGCCAGCAGCTTAGGGGGGAACCAAGAGACCCAGTACTTC.

Only a few counts were recorded for this clone. V and J are TRBV14 and TRBJ1-2; the D is unclear. The germline gives CDR1 SGHDN, CDR2 FVKESK. The CDR3 has 14 amino acids. The ends were cut back, 4 bases at V and 2 bases at J, with 11 bases in the middle. The CDR3, as DNA: TGTGCCAGCAGCCGACACCCTTTCAACTATGGCTACACCTTC. It is translated as CASSRHPFNYGYTF.

The chain joins TRBV7-3 to TRBJ1-1; 7 bases match TRBD1. The CDR3 has 14 residues. The V segment lost 6 bases and the J segment 1 base; nucleotides outside the gene matches: 5. The germline V gene encodes CDR1 SGHTA and CDR2 FQGTGA. CDR3 loop: CASSAQGENTEAFF. CDR3 nucleotide sequence: TGTGCCAGCAGTGCTCAGGGGGAGAACACTGAAGCTTTCTTT.

This clone came up once. CDR3 region: CASSFLRIQSLSYNEQFF. The CDR3 DNA reads TGTGCCAGCAGCTTTCTGAGGATACAAAGTCTTTCCTACAATGAGCAGTTCTTC. This chain connects TRBV5-6 to TRBJ2-1; D is uncertain. CDR1 SGHDT and CDR2 YYEEEE come from the germline V gene. The CDR3 length is 18 residues. V lost 2 bases, J lost 1 base, and 19 bases lay in between.

The V call is TRBV7-8, the J call TRBJ2-7, with TRBD2 matching over 9 bases. The V gene end was trimmed by 2 bases and the J gene end by 0 bases; junction bases not matched to a gene: 5. Germline CDR1 is SGHVS and CDR2 is FQNEAQ. CDR3 length: 16 residues. As DNA, the CDR3 is TGTGCCAGCAGCTTACTAGCGGGACTCCTCTCCTACGAGCAGTACTTC. Its translation: CASSLLAGLLSYEQYF.

This clone was counted a few times. This sequence joins TRBV5-1 and TRBJ1-4; 7 bases map to TRBD1. Germline-derived CDR1 and CDR2 are SGHRS and YFSETQ. This CDR3 region has 14 residues. Trimming at V came to 2 bases and at J to 8 bases, leaving 6 bases not matched to a gene. This CDR3 reads CASSLTGAGEKLFF. CDR3 nucleotides: TGCGCCAGCAGCTTAACAGGGGCCGGAGAAAAACTGTTTTTT.

V usage is TRBV19 and J usage is TRBJ1-6; weak D call: TRBD1 (5 bases). V was shortened by 4 bases and J by 1 base, with 14 bases between the two germline ends. Germline V CDR1 and CDR2: LNHDA, SQIVND (reference sequence). This CDR3 comprises 17 residues. CDR3: CASSSWGKGSYNSPLHF. CDR3 in DNA: TGTGCCAGTAGTAGTTGGGGGAAAGGGTCCTATAATTCACCCCTCCACTTT.

The chain couples TRBV6-5 to TRBJ2-7; 7 bases are shared with TRBD1. CDR1 is MNHEY and CDR2 is SVGAGI in the germline V gene. This CDR3 is 14 amino acids long. Unmatched junction bases numbered 6, after V lost 2 bases and J lost 5 bases. The CDR3: CASSYDRVRNEQYF. The CDR3 DNA reads as TGTGCCAGCAGTTACGACAGGGTTCGGAACGAGCAGTACTTC.

This chain connects TRBV6-5 to TRBJ1-1; D is ambiguous. This CDR3 region has 13 residues. V was pared by 8 bases and J by 0 bases, with 10 bases between. Germline lookup yields CDR1 MNHEY and CDR2 SVGAGI. The CDR3 loop is CASSSGMNTEAFF. For the CDR3, the DNA is TGTGCCAGCTCCTCGGGGATGAACACTGAAGCTTTCTTT.